This T cell receptor beta chain was profiled in a study of ipilimumab plus nivolumab after autologous stem cell transplantation. Whole-study findings and limits: Per the authors, repertoire, Treg and microbiota data justify further study.

Starting 14 to 28 days after autologous transplant, ipilimumab 1 mg/kg was given. The method was immunoSEQ multiplex PCR; TCRdb's version includes in-frame clones alone and lacks a portion of them. The sample lists tens of thousands of clones, 83% occurring once. A remark on this clone: Antigen specificity is unknown.

The ends were cut back, 3 bases at V and 6 bases at J, with 10 bases in the middle. The V gene's germline CDR1 is SGHTA and CDR2 FQGNSA. The CDR3 consists of 13 residues. This chain uses TRBV7-2 with TRBJ2-3, with D maybe TRBD2 (5 bases). The TCR originated in a male donor with diffuse large B-cell lymphoma. The starting material was PBMCs, obtained in a trial of ipilimumab plus nivolumab as post-transplant consolidation. CDR3 in amino acids: CASSLRASDTQYF. DNA of the CDR3: TGTGCCAGCAGCTTGCGGGCCTCCGATACGCAGTATTTT.